This TCR beta chain emerged from a study of blood T cells in healthy people across ages. Then a second PCR, running about 6 to 12 cycles, was carried out with a sample-barcoded 5' primer and a J-beta primer mix. Each CDR3 protein gets one entry after TCRdb re-called the 5' RACE reads with MiXCR. The sample includes 920,000 or so distinct CDR3 sequences, less than 50% of them seen just once. V lost 7 bases to trimming and J lost 6 bases, with 12 bases between them. The CDR3 contains 12 residues. The chain carries TRBV12-3 or TRBV12-4 and TRBJ1-2; perhaps TRBD1 as D (5 bases). The sequence was obtained from an older woman in good health. Specimen: blood. This CDR3 reads CASKIGGNGYTF. The DNA of the CDR3 is TGTGCCAGCAAAATCGGGGGGAATGGCTACACCTTC.